This is a list of T cell receptor beta chains from one sample in a study of chemoradiotherapy in HPV16-positive cancers. Some clones are missing from TCRdb's copy, which holds only in-frame ones; the method was immunoSEQ multiplex PCR. The sample holds approximately 11,000 clones, approximately 90% seen once. Source: blood, taken from a patient who underwent chemoradiotherapy. The receptor set was obtained from a human donor with HPV-associated anogenital cancer. CDR3s include the opening cysteine and the closing phenylalanine or tryptophan. The size entry is marked missing in some rows and otherwise reads once, few, many or a size class.

size: .; V: TRBV5-4; CDR3: CASSLYPRNTEAFF
size: .; V: TRBV6-6; CDR3: CASSLEPGSRNEQYF
size: .; V: TRBV2; CDR3: CASSDQGFYYEQYF
size: .; V: TRBV6-1; CDR3: CASSEMTGYYEQYF
size: .; V: TRBV6-4; CDR3: CASSAIGGTEAFF
size: .; V: TRBV7-3; CDR3: CASSFREGNTIYF
size: .; V: TRBV9; CDR3: CASSLGSNYGYTF
size: few; V: TRBV6-5; CDR3: CASSYSGPTYEQYF
size: .; V: TRBV7-2; CDR3: CASSRLRVNTEAFF
size: .; V: TRBV9; CDR3: CASSPRGTGDTQYF
size: few; V: TRBV7-9; CDR3: CASSRDYYEQYF
size: .; V: TRBV7-2; CDR3: CASSLVRGRDRELFF
size: .; V: TRBV2; CDR3: CASHQAGVMETQYF
size: .; V: TRBV6-1; CDR3: CASSDMNQPQHF
size: .; V: TRBV18; CDR3: CASSPTGPPYEQYF
size: .; V: TRBV6-1; CDR3: CASSEAHRGGYTF
size: .; V: TRBV2; CDR3: CASNGGVNNYGYTF
size: .; V: TRBV19; CDR3: CASSRPRGGSGNTIYF
size: .; V: TRBV7-3; CDR3: CASSLQSGVSYNEQFF
size: .; V: TRBV6-6; CDR3: CASLSTSGDEQYF
size: .; V: TRBV7-2; CDR3: CASSLIPRPGAYNEQFF
size: .; V: TRBV19; CDR3: CASSNGNTEAFF
size: .; V: TRBV19; CDR3: CASSILGAPTEAFF
size: .; V: TRBV11-2; CDR3: CASSLWRTGELFF
size: .; V: TRBV5-4; CDR3: CASSLASGANVLTF
size: .; V: TRBV4-1; CDR3: CASSSRDGVTEAFF
size: .; V: TRBV7-9; CDR3: CASSIPLEGLMNTEAFF
size: .; V: TRBV7-2; CDR3: CASSLTNEQFF
size: .; V: TRBV7-9; CDR3: CASSFSTANSPLHF
size: few; V: TRBV4-1; CDR3: CASSQHGGVNTEAFF
size: .; V: TRBV6-5; CDR3: CASRKNTDTQYF
size: once; V: TRBV6-4; CDR3: CASSETSGGEETQYF
size: .; V: TRBV18; CDR3: CASSPGLAVNEQFF
size: .; V: TRBV4-1; CDR3: CASGRMNTEAFF
size: few; V: TRBV9; CDR3: CASSVFGGNTEAFF
size: .; V: TRBV7-2; CDR3: CASSLDSGAGTDTQYF
size: .; V: TRBV7-9; CDR3: CASSLALRSHEQYF
size: .; V: TRBV5-5; CDR3: CASSLPGTGYHEQYF
size: .; V: TRBV6-1; CDR3: CATYSGSSGNTIYF
size: .; V: TRBV30; CDR3: CAWSVWSGRFDGYTF
size: .; V: TRBV6-5; CDR3: CASSYRGRRNEKLFF
size: .; V: TRBV6-5; CDR3: CASSPGGEQFF
size: .; V: TRBV25-1; CDR3: CASREPRDTGYEQYF
size: .; V: TRBV10-3; CDR3: CAISDQGQGSGQPQHF
size: .; V: TRBV27; CDR3: CASSRLGGRGNSPLHF
size: .; V: TRBV6-1; CDR3: CASSEGGRVHGYTF
size: .; V: TRBV27; CDR3: CASSTTGGNTEAFF
size: once; V: TRBV7-9; CDR3: CASSSGTAYGYTF
size: .; V: TRBV6-4; CDR3: CATPLKFYRDTLAKNIQYF
size: few; V: TRBV6-4; CDR3: CASSDLAGGNTQYF
size: .; V: TRBV18; CDR3: CASSHGQGGETQYF
size: .; V: TRBV27; CDR3: CASSLRGTGGNNEQFF
size: once; V: TRBV2; CDR3: CASRATGVRYNEQFF
size: .; V: TRBV13; CDR3: CASSWGLAEYNEQFF
size: .; V: TRBV27; CDR3: CASSLRWGYGYTF